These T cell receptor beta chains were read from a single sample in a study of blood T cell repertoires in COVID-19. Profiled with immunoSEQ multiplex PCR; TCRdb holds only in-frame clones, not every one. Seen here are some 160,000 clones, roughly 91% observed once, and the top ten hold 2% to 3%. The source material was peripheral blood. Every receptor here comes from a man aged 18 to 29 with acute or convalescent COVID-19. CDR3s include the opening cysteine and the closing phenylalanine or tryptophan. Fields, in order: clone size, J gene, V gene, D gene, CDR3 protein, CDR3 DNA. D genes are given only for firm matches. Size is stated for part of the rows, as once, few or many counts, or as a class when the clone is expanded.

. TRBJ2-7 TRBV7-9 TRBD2 CASSWGGPIREQYF TGTGCCAGCAGCTGGGGGGGTCCTATAAGGGAGCAGTACTTC
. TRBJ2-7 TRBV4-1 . CASSQDDSQNSYEQYF TGCGCCAGCAGCCAAGATGACAGCCAAAACTCCTACGAGCAGTACTTC
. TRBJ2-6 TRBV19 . CASRSSSGANVLTF TGTGCCAGTAGGAGTTCCTCTGGGGCCAACGTCCTGACTTTC
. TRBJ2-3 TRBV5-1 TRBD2 CASSVGLAGGSTDTQYF TGCGCCAGCAGCGTAGGACTAGCGGGAGGGAGCACAGATACGCAGTATTTT
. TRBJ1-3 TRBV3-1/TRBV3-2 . CASSQDYHTIYF TGTGCCAGCAGCCAAGATTATCACACCATATATTTT
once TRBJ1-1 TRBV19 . CASRGAGYTEAFF TGTGCCAGTAGGGGGGCAGGGTACACTGAAGCTTTCTTT
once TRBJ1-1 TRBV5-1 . CASTQEAVPSTEAFF TGCGCCAGCACCCAGGAGGCGGTCCCATCCACTGAAGCTTTCTTT
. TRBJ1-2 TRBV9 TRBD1 CASSATGGAGYTF TGTGCCAGCAGCGCTACAGGGGGCGCGGGCTACACCTTC
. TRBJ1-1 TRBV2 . CASREAPAEAFF TGTGCCAGCAGAGAGGCCCCGGCGGAAGCTTTCTTT
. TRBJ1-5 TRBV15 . CATRRAGEWQPQHF TGTGCCACCAGAAGAGCGGGGGAATGGCAGCCCCAGCATTTT
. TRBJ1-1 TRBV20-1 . CSGRGAEAFF TGCAGTGGCAGGGGCGCTGAAGCTTTCTTT
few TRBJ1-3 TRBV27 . CASRASGRGGNTIYF TGTGCCAGCAGGGCGAGTGGCAGGGGTGGAAACACCATATATTTT
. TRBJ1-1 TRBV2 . CASNIQGNTEAFF TGTGCCAGCAATATACAGGGGAACACTGAAGCTTTCTTT
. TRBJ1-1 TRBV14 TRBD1 CASSQFGTGMRDTEAFF TGTGCCAGCAGCCAATTCGGGACAGGGATGCGAGACACTGAAGCTTTCTTT
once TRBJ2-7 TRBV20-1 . CSATDRKGTYEQYF TGCAGTGCTACTGACAGGAAAGGTACCTACGAGCAGTACTTC
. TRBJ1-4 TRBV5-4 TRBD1 CASSQGQGVEKLFF TGTGCCAGCAGCCAGGGACAGGGAGTTGAAAAACTGTTTTTT
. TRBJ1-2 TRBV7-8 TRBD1 CASSARGNYGYTF TGTGCCAGCAGCGCCAGGGGGAACTATGGCTACACCTTC
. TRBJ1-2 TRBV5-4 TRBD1 CASSIGTAYGYTF TGTGCCAGCAGCATAGGGACAGCTTATGGCTACACCTTC